The following is a T cell receptor (beta chain) sequence with its context. Its cognate antigen is unknown. This record belongs to a study of T cells in Graves' hyperthyroidism and ophthalmopathy. Study-wide results and limits: Expanded thyroid clonotypes (above 0.001) were mostly also found in blood.

Authors of the study amplified TCR beta CDR3 regions from RNA transcripts. Carried out on the TCR CDR3, a first-round RT-PCR used the HTBI primer set. TCRdb recomputed calls from the multiplex PCR reads with MiXCR, one row per CDR3 protein. This sample has around 520,000 distinct CDR3 sequences, with approximately 15% found just once. The receptor was derived from a woman between 18 and 29 years old with Graves' hyperthyroidism. The sample was blood.

CDR3 DNA sequence: TGCGCCAGCAGCGGGGACATATACTATGGCTACACCTTC. Translation gives CASSGDIYYGYTF. The V and J genes are TRBV5-1 and TRBJ1-2, with D tentatively TRBD1 (6 bases). The CDR3 loop spans 13 amino acids. Trimming took off 4 bases at V and 3 bases at J, with 10 bases between the two ends. Looked up from germline, CDR1 is SGHRS and CDR2 is YFSETQ.